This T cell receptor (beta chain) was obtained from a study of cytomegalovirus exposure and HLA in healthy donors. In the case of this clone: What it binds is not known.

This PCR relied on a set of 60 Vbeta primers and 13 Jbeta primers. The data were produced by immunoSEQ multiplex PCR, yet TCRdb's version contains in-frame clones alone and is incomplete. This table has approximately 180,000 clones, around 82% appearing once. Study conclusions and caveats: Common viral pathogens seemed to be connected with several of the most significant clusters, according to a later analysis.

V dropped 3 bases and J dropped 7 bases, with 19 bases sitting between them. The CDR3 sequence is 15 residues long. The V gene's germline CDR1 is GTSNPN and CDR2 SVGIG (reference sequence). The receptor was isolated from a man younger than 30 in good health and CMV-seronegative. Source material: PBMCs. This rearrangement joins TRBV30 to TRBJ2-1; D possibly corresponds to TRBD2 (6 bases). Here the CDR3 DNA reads TGTGCCTGGAGCGGAGTCGGCTTGCGGGAAAATGAGCAGTTCTTC. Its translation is CAWSGVGLRENEQFF.